This TCR beta chain appears in the sequencing data of a study of blood T cells in healthy people across ages. Per individual sample, total RNA of at least 5.5 micrograms was extracted. In the case of this clonotype: Its antigen is as yet unknown.

Whole-study results and caveats: A roughly linear fall in TCR beta diversity per million T cells was seen with increasing age.

A second roughly 7 to 12 cycle PCR used barcoded and J-beta primers. MiXCR, run by TCRdb on the 5' RACE reads, gives a single entry per CDR3 protein. The data show hundreds of thousands of distinct CDR3 sequences, less than 80% seen once. Trimming left V 0 bases short and J 8 bases short, with 5 bases between. Germline V gene lookup returns CDR1 LNHNV and CDR2 YYDKDF (reference sequence). The CDR3 runs to 12 residues. The V call is TRBV15, the J call TRBJ2-1; D unresolved. This clonotype originated in a man aged 30 to 45 in good health. The source material was blood. Written as DNA, the CDR3 is TGTGCCACCAGCAGAGATTGGGATGAGCAGTTCTTC. This translates into CATSRDWDEQFF.